Listed below are T cell receptor beta chains from one sample, sequenced in a study of blood T cell repertoires in COVID-19. Sequenced by immunoSEQ multiplex PCR; TCRdb stores in-frame clones only, minus some. The table has 200,000 to 250,000 clones, approximately 80% seen once. The sample taken for sequencing was peripheral blood. The source is a woman aged 80 or older with COVID-19, enrolled during active disease. The CDR3 runs from the conserved cysteine through the conserved F or W. A D gene is named only where the DNA matches it firmly. Not every row has a clone size; where given, it reads once, few, many or a size class.

abundance	v_gene	j_gene	d_gene	CDR3nt	CDR3aa
NA	TRBV5-1	TRBJ2-1	TRBD2	TGCGCCAGCAGCCCCAGCGGGAGCTCCTACAATGAGCAGTTCTTC	CASSPSGSSYNEQFF
NA	TRBV13	TRBJ2-3	TRBD1	TGTGCCAGCAGCCTTCGGCAGACAGGGAGCACAGATACGCAGTATTTT	CASSLRQTGSTDTQYF
NA	TRBV9	TRBJ1-2	NA	TGTGCCAGCAGCGAAAGCCGGGGAAACTATGGCTACACCTTC	CASSESRGNYGYTF
NA	TRBV12-5	TRBJ2-2	TRBD1	TGTGCTAGTGGTGCCGGGACAGACGGGGAGCTGTTTTTT	CASGAGTDGELFF
NA	TRBV5-1	TRBJ2-1	TRBD2	TGCGCCAGCAGCTTGAGCGGGGGCGTCGATGAGCAGTTCTTC	CASSLSGGVDEQFF
NA	TRBV5-1	TRBJ1-2	NA	TGCGCCAGCAGCCCCGGTTCATATGGCTACACCTTC	CASSPGSYGYTF
NA	TRBV7-3	TRBJ2-3	TRBD2	TGTGCCAGCTCGCTAGCGGGAGCGGCAGATACGCAGTATTTT	CASSLAGAADTQYF
NA	TRBV2	TRBJ2-1	TRBD2	TGTGCCAGCAGTGAAGCGCGGGGAGGGAGGGATGAGCAGTTCTTC	CASSEARGGRDEQFF
NA	TRBV13	TRBJ1-6	TRBD1	TGTGCCAGCAGCTCTGACAGGGGGAATTCACCCCTCCACTTT	CASSSDRGNSPLHF
few	TRBV28	TRBJ1-3	NA	TGTGCCAGCAGCCTCGACACCCGACAGCCCTCTGGAAACACCATATATTTT	CASSLDTRQPSGNTIYF
once	TRBV3-1/TRBV3-2	TRBJ2-1	TRBD2	TGTGCCAGCAGCCAAGATGTGGCTAGCGGATACAATGAGCAGTTCTTC	CASSQDVASGYNEQFF
NA	TRBV25-1	TRBJ1-1	TRBD1	TGTGCCAGCAGTGGGCCCGGGACAGGGAGGACTGAAGCTTTCTTT	CASSGPGTGRTEAFF
once	TRBV6-6	TRBJ1-2	NA	TGTGCCAGCAGGACACAGGGAGAAGTCCTGGGCTACACCTTC	CASRTQGEVLGYTF
NA	TRBV4-1	TRBJ1-1	NA	TGCGCCAGCAGCCAGGAATCACAGGTCGGGTTGGCTGAAGCTTTCTTT	CASSQESQVGLAEAFF
NA	TRBV24-1	TRBJ1-3	TRBD1	TGTGCCACCAGTGACGGGGCAGGGGGTAGAAACACCATATATTTT	CATSDGAGGRNTIYF
NA	TRBV5-1	TRBJ2-5	TRBD1	TGCGCCAGCAGCCGGGACAGGGACCAAGAGACCCAGTACTTC	CASSRDRDQETQYF
NA	TRBV2	TRBJ2-5	TRBD1	TGTGCCAGCAGCGGGACAGGGAACATAAAGACCCAGTACTTC	CASSGTGNIKTQYF
NA	TRBV6-5	TRBJ2-5	TRBD2	TGTGCCAGCAGTTACGGGCCAGCGGGGGCCGGTGGGACCCAGTACTTC	CASSYGPAGAGGTQYF
NA	TRBV12-3/TRBV12-4	TRBJ1-1	NA	TGTGCCAGCAGATTGATAGTGGACACTGAAGCTTTCTTT	CASRLIVDTEAFF
NA	TRBV9	TRBJ2-2	NA	TGTGCCAGCAGCGAGGGGTGGACCGGGGAGCTGTTTTTT	CASSEGWTGELFF
NA	TRBV2	TRBJ1-1	NA	TGTGCCAGCAGTAGGGGGGGGACTCAGGCTTTCTTT	CASSRGGTQAFF
NA	TRBV27	TRBJ2-5	NA	TGTGCCAGCAGTTTAACCCTAGCGACCCAAGAGACCCAGTACTTC	CASSLTLATQETQYF
NA	TRBV6-5	TRBJ1-1	NA	TGTGCCAGCACCAGGGACACCCGAGAAGCTTTCTTT	CASTRDTREAFF
NA	TRBV4-1	TRBJ1-1	NA	TGCGCCAGCAGCCAAGTGCTCCTATTGTCTGAAGCTTTCTTT	CASSQVLLLSEAFF
NA	TRBV12-3/TRBV12-4	TRBJ2-5	NA	TGTGCCAGCACCAATATGGCTCAAGAGACCCAGTACTTC	CASTNMAQETQYF
NA	TRBV28	TRBJ2-5	TRBD1	TGTGCCAGCAGACCCCGGGACAGGGCGTACCAAGAGACCCAGTACTTC	CASRPRDRAYQETQYF
NA	TRBV18	TRBJ1-3	NA	TGTGCCAGCTCACCAGCCGGGAGAAGGATCTCTGGAAACACCATATATTTT	CASSPAGRRISGNTIYF
NA	TRBV11-3	TRBJ2-5	TRBD2	TGTGCCAGCAGCTCCGGGACTAGTTCCGCAGAGACCCAGTACTTC	CASSSGTSSAETQYF
NA	TRBV25-1	TRBJ2-5	TRBD1	TGTGCCAGCAGCGAACCAGGGGGCCGTCAGGAGACCCAGTACTTC	CASSEPGGRQETQYF
NA	TRBV19	TRBJ1-1	NA	TGTGCCAGTAAAAATACACCGGCCCGGGTGGGAGCTTTGGCTGAAGCTTTCTTT	CASKNTPARVGALAEAFF
NA	TRBV6-5	TRBJ1-4	TRBD1	TGTGCCAGCAGGCCCGGGACAGTCTCTAATGAAAAACTGTTTTTT	CASRPGTVSNEKLFF
NA	TRBV28	TRBJ1-1	NA	TGTGCCAGCAGTTTCCTGAGGGCTGGAGCTTTCTTT	CASSFLRAGAFF
NA	TRBV9	TRBJ2-2	TRBD1	TGTGCCAGCAGCCCCGGGACAGCGAACACCGGGGAGCTGTTTTTT	CASSPGTANTGELFF
NA	TRBV14	TRBJ1-1	TRBD1	TGTGCCAGCAGCCAAGGCAACAGGGGGACTGAAGCTTTCTTT	CASSQGNRGTEAFF
NA	TRBV19	TRBJ2-7	TRBD1	TGTGCCAGTCGGAAGGACAGGGGCTCCTACGAGCAGTACTTC	CASRKDRGSYEQYF
NA	TRBV9	TRBJ2-1	TRBD2	TGTGCCAGCAGCGTAGCTGGCGGGGGGGCCTATGAGCAGTTCTTC	CASSVAGGGAYEQFF
few	TRBV5-1	TRBJ2-3	NA	TGCGCCAGCAGGGCCCTTAGCACAGATACGCAGTATTTT	CASRALSTDTQYF
NA	TRBV5-5	TRBJ1-2	NA	TGTGCCAGCAGCTTGGCCGTTCTAGTCACCTTC	CASSLAVLVTF
NA	TRBV10-3	TRBJ1-1	NA	TGTGCCTCCCGACAGGCACTGAACACTGAAGCTTTCTTT	CASRQALNTEAFF
NA	TRBV3-1/TRBV3-2	TRBJ1-2	NA	TGTGCCAGCAGCCAAGATCGGGGGACCTATGGCTACACCTTC	CASSQDRGTYGYTF
NA	TRBV6-6	TRBJ2-6	NA	TGTGCCAGCAGTCCGCGGACCTTCGGGCGGGTCAGCTCTGGGGCCAACGTCCTGACTTTC	CASSPRTFGRVSSGANVLTF
NA	TRBV11-2	TRBJ2-1	NA	TGTGCCAGCAGCTTACCGGCGTCTAGCCCGACGCAGTTCTTC	CASSLPASSPTQFF
NA	TRBV11-2	TRBJ1-6	TRBD1	TGTGCCAGCAGCTTAGACCCGGACAGGCCCGGTTTTAATTCACCCCTCCACTTT	CASSLDPDRPGFNSPLHF
NA	TRBV5-5	TRBJ1-1	TRBD1	TGTGCCAGCAGTCAAAGACAGGGGAACACTGAAGCTTTCTTT	CASSQRQGNTEAFF
NA	TRBV4-2	TRBJ1-1	TRBD1	TGTGCCAGCAGCCAAGGGCAGGGGGTCATGAACACTGAAGCTTTCTTT	CASSQGQGVMNTEAFF
NA	TRBV7-9	TRBJ1-3	NA	TGTGCCAGCAGTATACAATTCGTATCTGGAAACACCATATATTTT	CASSIQFVSGNTIYF
NA	TRBV4-1	TRBJ1-1	TRBD1	TGCGCCAGCAGCCAGACAGGGGACGCAACTGAAGCTTTCTTT	CASSQTGDATEAFF
NA	TRBV7-9	TRBJ2-5	NA	TGTGCCAGCAGCAAGGGGGGGGCAGGAGAGACCCAGTACTTC	CASSKGGAGETQYF
NA	TRBV3-1/TRBV3-2	TRBJ1-3	NA	TGTGCCAGCAGCCAAGGGAGGGGAAACACCATATATTTT	CASSQGRGNTIYF
NA	TRBV9	TRBJ2-1	NA	TGTGCCAGCAGCGGAGGGAGGGGGGATCCAGAGTTCTTC	CASSGGRGDPEFF
NA	TRBV5-8	TRBJ1-2	TRBD1	TGTGCCAGCAGCTTGGCCGCGGGACAGCGAACCTATGGCTACACCTTC	CASSLAAGQRTYGYTF
few	TRBV3-1/TRBV3-2	TRBJ2-2	NA	TGTGCCAGCAGCCAAGCGCGGACGAACACCGGGGAGCTGTTTTTT	CASSQARTNTGELFF
NA	TRBV5-1	TRBJ1-1	TRBD1	TGCGCCAGCAGCCTTAACGGGGACAGGAACACTGAAGCTTTCTTT	CASSLNGDRNTEAFF
NA	TRBV7-8	TRBJ2-1	NA	TGTGCCAGCAGCTTTGGAGGGCGTGCGGGTGAGCAGTTCTTC	CASSFGGRAGEQFF
NA	TRBV7-9	TRBJ2-5	NA	TGTGCCAGCAGCCCCCAACAGCTCCGGGAGACCCAGTACTTC	CASSPQQLRETQYF
few	TRBV10-3	TRBJ1-4	NA	TGTGCCATCAGTGACCATTCCTCTCCCCAGGGTTTTGGAGCAACTAATGAAAAACTGTTTTTT	CAISDHSSPQGFGATNEKLFF
NA	TRBV27	TRBJ2-4	NA	TGTGCCAGCAGTTTATCCCCTCGGGGAGGAGGTAACATTCAGTACTTC	CASSLSPRGGGNIQYF